One sample yielded the 19 T cell receptor beta chains listed below, sequenced in a study of neurological immune-mediated disorders. TCRdb processed the 5' RACE reads anew with MiXCR; each CDR3 protein has one entry. Among around 100,000 distinct CDR3 sequences listed, 10% to 14% were seen once. Time point of the sample: longitudinal time-point 3. The sequenced sample consisted of PBMCs. The receptors shown here come from a female donor with HTLV-1-associated myelopathy (HAM/TSP).

This clonotype was counted many times. This chain links TRBV12-3 or TRBV12-4 with TRBJ1-4; no definite D call. This CDR3 comprises 16 residues. Trimming took 3 bases from V and 8 from J, leaving 19 bases between them. CDR3 sequence reads: CASSFSYFGDYEKLFF. In DNA, the CDR3 is TGTGCCAGCAGTTTTTCATACTTTGGAGACTACGAAAAACTGTTTTTT.

Ten or more counts support this clonotype. This chain joins TRBV14 and TRBJ1-4, with no clear D. CDR1 and CDR2 (germline): SGHDN, FVKESK. The CDR3 extends over 12 amino acids. CDR3: CGAPPTNEKLFF. The CDR3 DNA is TGTGGGGCCCCTCCAACTAATGAAAAACTGTTTTTT.

With regard to this clonotype: One junction end does not reproduce the germline sequence, and a read error may be involved. The chain has TRBV18 and TRBJ2-5; D is uncertain. This CDR3 has 15 residues. Germline V lookup: CDR1 KGHSH, CDR2 LQKENI. The CDR3 nucleotides read TGTGCCAGCTCACAAAAAAAACCCTATCAAGAGACCCAGCACTTC. Its translation is CASSQKKPYQETQHF.

This clonotype was counted at least ten times. V usage is TRBV5-1 and J usage is TRBJ2-3; 9 positions match TRBD2. CDR1 SGHRS and CDR2 YFSETQ come from the germline V gene. J was trimmed by 5 bases and V by 0 bases; bases with no gene match: 7. The CDR3 runs to 16 residues. CDR3 protein: CASSLVPSGAGDTQYF. CDR3 nucleotide sequence: TGCGCCAGCAGCTTGGTGCCTAGCGGGGCCGGAGATACGCAGTATTTT.

The sample holds many counts of this clonotype. Relative to the germline gene, one junction end is altered; a read error may explain this. The J gene is TRBJ2-7, the V gene TRBV10-2; 8 bases match TRBD1. The CDR3 spans 13 residues. Per germline, CDR1 WSHSY and CDR2 SAAADI. The CDR3 reads CATSWDRTYEQYF. DNA for the CDR3: TGCGCCACCAGTTGGGACAGGACCTACGAGCAGTACTTC.

This clonotype has ten or more counts. The chain joins TRBV29-1 to TRBJ2-3; D is unclear. CDR1 SQVTM and CDR2 ANQGSEA come from the germline V gene. The CDR3 length is 13 residues. Trimming left V 5 bases short and J 4 bases short, with 13 bases between. The DNA of the CDR3 is TGCAGCGTTCCCCACTCATCACCAGATACGCAGTATTTT. It codes for CSVPHSSPDTQYF.

In its sample, this clonotype is medium-sized. This chain links TRBV20-1 with TRBJ1-6; 9 positions match TRBD1. V was clipped by 3 bases and J by 7 bases; unmatched bases: 16. The CDR3 is made up of 18 amino acids. Germline CDR1 reads DFQATT; CDR2 reads SNEGSKA (reference sequence). This chain's CDR3 is CSASGGTGGDRRNSPLHF. CDR3 bases: TGCAGTGCTAGTGGAGGCACAGGGGGCGATAGAAGAAATTCACCCCTCCACTTT.

Ten or more counts support this clonotype. The chain couples TRBV5-1 to TRBJ1-4; D not certain. This CDR3 comprises 14 residues. Germline loops: CDR1 SGHRS, CDR2 YFSETQ. Trimming stripped 4 bases from V and 13 bases from J, with 20 bases between. The CDR3 sequence is CASSQLSDKSGLFF. CDR3 nucleotide sequence: TGCGCCAGCAGCCAATTGTCGGATAAGAGTGGACTGTTTTTT.

This clonotype came up many times. V usage is TRBV20-1 and J usage is TRBJ1-2, with 7 positions matching TRBD1. This CDR3 has 14 residues. Unmatched junction bases numbered 4, after V lost 0 bases and J lost 3 bases. Germline V gene sequence: CDR1 DFQATT, CDR2 SNEGSKA (reference sequence). CDR3 sequence (DNA): TGCAGTGCTAGAGACTCCGGGACAGACTATGGCTACACCTTC. Protein product: CSARDSGTDYGYTF.

This clonotype came up many times. The chain combines TRBV20-1 with TRBJ1-2; 9 nucleotides match TRBD1. The junction had 10 bases not matched to a gene; V was cut back by 6 bases and J by 5 bases. CDR3 length equals 14 residues. CDR1 and CDR2 from the germline V gene are DFQATT and SNEGSKA (reference sequence). The CDR3 DNA sequence: TGCAGTGCCCAAACCTCTGGGACAGGGTATGGCTACACCTTC. Amino acid sequence: CSAQTSGTGYGYTF.

This clonotype was detected ten times or more. V gene TRBV7-3 combines with J gene TRBJ2-1; 7 bases are shared with TRBD2. CDR1 is SGHTA and CDR2 is FQGTGA in the germline V gene. V was clipped by 5 bases and J by 10 bases; unmatched bases: 14. This CDR3 is 15 amino acids long. In nucleotides, the CDR3 is TGTGCCAGCAGCAGAGGGGCTAGCGGCTTTGGGGAGCAGTTCTTC. Translated, it gives CASSRGASGFGEQFF.

In this sample, this clonotype turned up a few times. This chain joins TRBV5-1 and TRBJ2-7, with TRBD2 as a possible D gene (5 bases). CDR3 length equals 14 residues. Trimming left V 4 bases short and J 3 bases short, with 14 bases between. Germline V gene data show CDR1 as SGHRS and CDR2 as YFSETQ. CDR3 nucleotides: TGCGCCAGCAGCCCCGGAGGCGGAGTCTACGAGCAGTACTTC. Protein product: CASSPGGGVYEQYF.

This clonotype was seen many times. This rearrangement joins TRBV12-3 or TRBV12-4 to TRBJ2-6; D not certain. The CDR3 runs to 14 residues. The V end lost 5 bases, the J end lost 0 bases, and 5 bases lay between the germline ends. CDR3 loop: CASSQNSGANVLTF. The CDR3, as DNA: TGTGCCAGCAGTCAGAACTCTGGGGCCAACGTCCTGACTTTC.

This clonotype was counted at least ten times. The rearrangement links TRBV20-1 to TRBJ2-2; 9 bases line up with TRBD1. The CDR3 loop spans 14 amino acids. Germline values: CDR1 DFQATT, CDR2 SNEGSKA (reference sequence). With 5 bases clipped from V and 1 base from J, the junction kept 2 bases outside the gene matches. The CDR3 DNA is TGCAGTGCTTCGGGACAGGGGAACACCGGGGAGCTGTTTTTT. Encoded protein: CSASGQGNTGELFF.

The table lists this clonotype with a count of one. A read error may be the cause here, since a much bigger clone is one base away. The chain recombines TRBV20-1 with TRBJ2-1, with 7 bases that match TRBD2. Germline lookup yields CDR1 DFQATT and CDR2 SNEGSKA (reference sequence). This CDR3 contains 10 residues. The CDR3 bases are TGCGGTGCTCTAGCGGAGCGGCAGTTCTTC. Its protein product is CGALAERQFF.

This rearrangement joins TRBV5-1 to TRBJ2-6; D ambiguous. CDR1 is SGHRS and CDR2 is YFSETQ in the germline V gene. The V gene lost 0 bases and the J gene lost 2 bases, with 6 bases spanning the gap. This CDR3 is 15 amino acids long. CDR3 in DNA: TGCGCCAGCAGCTTGGGGGCCCCTGGGGCCAACGTCCTGACTTTC. Translation gives CASSLGAPGANVLTF. Using reference TRBV5-1 and TRBJ2-6 for the parts outside the CDR3, the full variable domain is KAGVTQTPRYLIKTRGQQVTLSCSPISGHRSVSWYQQTPGQGLQFLFEYFSETQRNKGNFPGRFSGRQFSNSRSEMNVSTLELGDSALYLCASSLGAPGANVLTFGAGSRLTVL.

The V gene is TRBV12-3 or TRBV12-4, the J gene TRBJ2-7, with TRBD2 matching 7 bases. This CDR3 comprises 13 residues. V dropped 3 bases and J dropped 6; count of bases not matched to a gene: 5. The CDR3 loop reads CASSLNGGIEQYF. The DNA of the CDR3 is TGTGCCAGCAGTTTGAACGGGGGGATCGAGCAGTACTTC.

This clonotype occurred many times. The chain recombines TRBV20-1 with TRBJ2-1, with 10 bases matching TRBD2. The J segment lost 6 bases and the V segment lost 1 base, leaving 3 bases of the junction unmatched. Germline V lookup: CDR1 DFQATT, CDR2 SNEGSKA (reference sequence). CDR3 length equals 14 residues. The CDR3, as DNA: TGCAGTGCTAGAGGGACTAGCGGTAGCAATGAGCAGTTCTTC. The encoded protein is CSARGTSGSNEQFF.

This clonotype has at least ten counts. The rearrangement links TRBV5-1 to TRBJ2-7; no clear D. This CDR3 is built from 14 residues. Looked up from germline, CDR1 is SGHRS and CDR2 is YFSETQ. V lost 2 bases to trimming and J lost 2 bases, with 11 bases between them. The CDR3 DNA sequence: TGCGCCAGCAGCTTCGGAGACTTGCCCTACGAGCAGTACTTC. Translating gives CASSFGDLPYEQYF.